The 19 T cell receptor beta chains given below trace back to one sample, sequenced in a study of T-cell reconstitution after alpha-beta-depleted transplantation in children. TCRbeta library preparation incorporated unique molecular identifiers. In TCRdb, the PCR reads were re-called with MiXCR into one record per CDR3 protein. The data show fewer than 120,000 distinct CDR3 sequences, around a tenth seen once. The sample consisted of PBMCs from the stem cell graft donor, taken from the stem cell graft. These receptors all come from a human donor who donated a stem cell graft to a child with acute lymphoblastic leukemia.

At least ten counts were recorded for this clonotype. The chain links TRBV20-1 to TRBJ2-1; TRBD2 aligns across 9 bases. This CDR3 contains 14 residues. The J segment lost 6 bases and the V segment lost 0 bases, leaving 3 bases of the junction unmatched. In germline, CDR1 is DFQATT, CDR2 SNEGSKA (reference sequence). The CDR3 here is CSARDSGGLNEQFF. In DNA form, the CDR3 reads TGCAGTGCTAGAGATAGCGGGGGACTCAATGAGCAGTTCTTC.

This clonotype was seen repeatedly, ten times or more. The chain has TRBV12-3 or TRBV12-4 and TRBJ2-5; a possible D gene is TRBD1 (6 bases). V dropped 6 bases and J dropped 2 bases, with 16 bases sitting between them. This CDR3 region has 15 residues. This chain's CDR3 is CASSRGQTKQETQYF. The CDR3 bases are TGTGCCAGCAGCCGCGGACAGACGAAACAAGAGACCCAGTACTTC.

This clonotype was observed at least ten times. This chain uses TRBV11-2 with TRBJ1-2; weak D call: TRBD1 (5 bases). CDR1 SGHAT and CDR2 FQNNGV come from the germline V gene. The CDR3 runs to 14 residues. Trimming pared 1 base from V and 5 bases from J, leaving 11 bases between. CDR3 bases: TGTGCCAGCAGCTTAGGTACAGGACCTTATGGCTACACCTTC. This translates into CASSLGTGPYGYTF.

The chain combines TRBV2 with TRBJ2-5; TRBD1 matches 8 bases. CDR3 length: 15 residues. Germline V gene data show CDR1 as SNHLY and CDR2 as FYNNEI. With V trimmed by 1 base and J by 5 bases, 6 bases remained unmatched. The CDR3 here is CASSEGSGGWETQYF. In nucleotides, the CDR3 is TGTGCCAGCAGTGAAGGATCAGGGGGCTGGGAGACCCAGTACTTC.

This clonotype was recorded many times. This sequence joins TRBV15 and TRBJ2-5; no reliable D call. The germline CDR1 and CDR2 sequences are LNHNV and YYDKDF (reference sequence). This CDR3 has 15 residues. Trimming shortened V by 0 bases and J by 3 bases, and 11 bases separated the two germline ends. In DNA form, the CDR3 reads TGTGCCACCAGCAGAGATCATCGGTGGGAAGAGACCCAGTACTTC. Protein sequence: CATSRDHRWEETQYF. Drawing the rest from reference TRBV15 and TRBJ2-5, the complete variable domain is DAMVIQNPRYQVTQFGKPVTLSCSQTLNHNVMYWYQQKSSQAPKLLFHYYDKDFNNEADTPDNFQSRRPNTSFCFLDIRSPGLGDTAMYLCATSRDHRWEETQYFGPGTRLLVL.

The chain has TRBV30 and TRBJ1-1; no firm D call. Deletions cut 0 bases from V and 2 bases from J, with 10 bases between. The CDR3 loop spans 14 amino acids. The germline CDR1 and CDR2 sequences are GTSNPN and SVGIG (reference sequence). In DNA form, the CDR3 reads TGTGCCTGGAGTGTAACCAATACCAACACTGAAGCTTTCTTT. Its protein product is CAWSVTNTNTEAFF.

The chain joins TRBV6-1 to TRBJ2-7, with D possibly being TRBD2 (5 bases). The CDR3 loop spans 16 amino acids. Germline lookup yields CDR1 MNHNS and CDR2 SASEGT. Between the trimmed V and J ends, which lost 2 bases and 0 bases, there was a span of 14 bases. The CDR3 sequence is CASSELGGTLSYEQYF. DNA for the CDR3: TGTGCCAGCAGTGAATTAGGAGGCACCCTCTCCTACGAGCAGTACTTC.

The chain has TRBV2 and TRBJ2-1; D is unresolved. V lost 11 bases and J lost 4, with 15 bases in between. Germline V gives CDR1 SNHLY, CDR2 FYNNEI. This CDR3 spans 13 amino acids. The CDR3 spells CALSAPSYNEQFF. CDR3 coding DNA: TGTGCCCTCTCCGCACCATCATACAATGAGCAGTTCTTC. The variable domain in full, completed from reference TRBV2 and TRBJ2-1, reads EPEVTQTPSHQVTQMGQEVILRCVPISNHLYFYWYRQILGQKVEFLVSFYNNEISEKSEIFDDQFSVERPDGSNFTLKIRSTKLEDSAMYFCALSAPSYNEQFFGPGTRLTVL.

This clonotype was recorded at least ten times. The chain carries TRBV7-2 and TRBJ2-1, with 13 bases matching TRBD2. CDR3 length: 17 residues. The V gene's germline CDR1 is SGHTA and CDR2 FQGNSA. The trim removed 3 bases at V and 3 bases at J, leaving 5 bases unmatched. CDR3 DNA: TGTGCCAGCAGCTTCCGACTAGCGGGGGGCCTCTACAATGAGCAGTTCTTC. Translated, it gives CASSFRLAGGLYNEQFF.

With regard to this clonotype: A much larger clone lies a single base off, so this may be a read error. V usage is TRBV27 and J usage is TRBJ1-2; possible D gene TRBD1, 5 bases. This CDR3 has 16 amino acids. CDR1 and CDR2 (germline): MNHEY, SMNVEV (reference sequence). CDR3 coding DNA: TGTGTCAGCAGTTCGACTCAACAGGTGGGGGGCTATGGCTACACCTTC. Its protein is CVSSSTQQVGGYGYTF.

This clonotype was observed many times. This sequence joins TRBV5-5 and TRBJ2-4; TRBD2 aligns across 7 bases. Germline CDR1 and CDR2: SGHKS and YYEKEE (reference sequence). Trimming cost V 2 bases and J 10 bases; bases outside gene matches: 6. This CDR3 is 13 amino acids long. The CDR3 loop reads CASSFTREGIQYF. CDR3 DNA: TGTGCCAGCAGCTTCACGAGGGAGGGTATTCAGTACTTC.

Ten or more counts support this clonotype. V and J are TRBV6-1 and TRBJ1-2; no clear D gene. Trimming removed 3 bases at V and 3 bases at J, with 8 bases between. This CDR3 has 13 amino acids. Germline lookup yields CDR1 MNHNS and CDR2 SASEGT. The CDR3 here is CASSDGPDYGYTF. CDR3 nucleotide sequence: TGTGCCAGCAGTGACGGCCCAGACTATGGCTACACCTTC.

Ten or more counts support this clonotype. A junction end diverges from the germline sequence, so it may reflect a read error. The chain combines TRBV11-2 with TRBJ1-1; no clear D gene. The CDR3 totals 17 residues. CDR1 is SGHAT, CDR2 FQNNGV, per germline. CDR3: CASSLDQPGPPYTDAFF. The DNA for the CDR3 is TGTGCCAGCAGCTTAGATCAGCCGGGCCCACCATACACTGATGCTTTCTTT.

This clonotype has ten or more counts. This chain connects TRBV18 to TRBJ1-2, with a weak D call TRBD1 (6 bases). This CDR3 region has 14 residues. Trimming took off 6 bases at V and 0 bases at J, with 11 bases between the two ends. Per germline, CDR1 KGHSH and CDR2 LQKENI. The CDR3 sequence is CASSRGQTNYGYTF. Here the CDR3 DNA reads TGTGCCAGCTCCCGCGGACAGACTAACTATGGCTACACCTTC.

This clonotype occurred many times. The chain is built from TRBV29-1 and TRBJ1-4, with 9 nucleotides matching TRBD1. Per the germline V gene, CDR1 is SQVTM and CDR2 is ANQGSEA. J lost 3 bases, V lost 7 bases, and 6 bases had no gene match. The CDR3 extends over 14 amino acids. The CDR3 loop reads CSGRQGVSNEKLFF. The CDR3 nucleotides read TGCAGCGGCCGACAGGGGGTTTCTAATGAAAAACTGTTTTTT.

This clonotype has ten or more counts. The chain combines TRBV7-2 with TRBJ2-3, with a tentative D call TRBD2 (5 bases). CDR3 length: 16 residues. Germline V gene lookup returns CDR1 SGHTA and CDR2 FQGNSA. V was cut by 0 bases and J by 0 bases, with 10 bases left in between. The CDR3 DNA sequence: TGTGCCAGCAGCTTAGCTCCTCGGGGTAGCACAGATACGCAGTATTTT. It encodes CASSLAPRGSTDTQYF.

This clonotype was seen at least ten times. J is TRBJ2-1 and V is TRBV12-3 or TRBV12-4, with 10 bases aligning to TRBD2. The CDR3 has 15 amino acids. The V segment lost 7 bases and the J segment 2 bases; nucleotides outside the gene matches: 5. In nucleotides, the CDR3 is TGTGCCAGCAAAACTAGCGGGGCGCCCTACAATGAGCAGTTCTTC. It codes for CASKTSGAPYNEQFF.

This clonotype was seen at least ten times. The genes are TRBV29-1 and TRBJ2-3; weak D call: TRBD2 (6 bases). The V gene's germline CDR1 is SQVTM and CDR2 ANQGSEA. Trimming removed 7 bases from V and 8 bases from J, with 19 bases in between. The CDR3 sequence is 13 residues long. This CDR3 is CSGIGSRAGTQYF. DNA for the CDR3: TGCAGCGGTATCGGGAGCCGGGCCGGTACGCAGTATTTT.

There are many counts of this clonotype. The chain couples TRBV24-1 to TRBJ2-2, with TRBD2 matching over 10 bases. This CDR3 comprises 15 residues. Germline V CDR1 and CDR2: KGHDR, SFDVKD. V shed 9 bases, J shed 5 bases, and the junction held 8 bases outside the gene matches. CDR3 amino acids: CATLSSGSRTGELFF. Here the CDR3 DNA reads TGTGCCACCCTTTCTAGCGGGAGTAGGACCGGGGAGCTGTTTTTT.